The 27 T cell receptor beta chains below come from one sample, sequenced in a study of breast tumors, draining lymph nodes, adjacent tissues. Each CDR3 protein is one row after TCRdb ran MiXCR on the multiplex PCR reads. The sample lists under 350,000 distinct CDR3 sequences; 30% to 35% were seen once. Samples came from axillary lymph nodes draining the breast cancer. The sequenced material came from axillary lymph node tissue. The receptors stem from a female donor with breast cancer. Some clones in this sample may be carry-over from other donors' samples.

This clonotype was seen only a few times. This could be a read error, since a much larger clone is one nucleotide away. The rearrangement links TRBV19 to TRBJ2-3, with D possibly matching TRBD2 (5 bases). Germline assignment: CDR1 LNHDA and CDR2 SQIVND (reference sequence). This CDR3 comprises 15 residues. The CDR3 nucleotides read TGTGCCAGTAGTATAGAGGGCGCTAGCACAGATACGCAGTGTTTT. Translating it yields CASSIEGASTDTQCF.

This clonotype was picked up many times. The chain has TRBV24-1 and TRBJ2-1; D gene ambiguous. Trimming shortened V by 0 bases and J by 0 bases, and 8 bases separated the two germline ends. The CDR3 contains 16 residues. Germline CDR1 and CDR2: KGHDR and SFDVKD. The chain's CDR3 is CATSDLAAGSYNEQFF. For the CDR3, the DNA is TGTGCCACCAGTGATTTGGCGGCCGGCTCCTACAATGAGCAGTTCTTC.

This chain connects TRBV11-1 to TRBJ2-3, with 9 bases fitting TRBD2. V was clipped by 2 bases and J by 4 bases; unmatched bases: 7. Germline values: CDR1 SGHAT, CDR2 FQDESV (reference sequence). The length of the CDR3 is 16 residues. The DNA for the CDR3 is TGTGCCAGCAGCTTAAGACTAGCGGCAGCCGCAGATACGCAGTATTTT. The encoded protein is CASSLRLAAAADTQYF.

Ten or more counts support this clonotype. V usage is TRBV20-1 and J usage is TRBJ2-1; 11 bases align to TRBD2. The CDR3 runs to 15 residues. V gave up 0 bases and J gave up 6 bases; unmatched junction bases: 4. Germline CDR1 and CDR2: DFQATT and SNEGSKA (reference sequence). CDR3 in amino acids: CSARDIAGGPNEQFF. CDR3 DNA: TGCAGTGCTAGAGACATAGCGGGAGGGCCCAATGAGCAGTTCTTC.

The table lists this clonotype with a count of one. This sequence may be a read error, since a much larger clone differs from it by one base. The conserved phenylalanine or tryptophan is not found at the CDR3 terminus, so this likely reflects a read error. The chain recombines TRBV11-3 with TRBJ2-3; TRBD2 agrees at 10 bases. The junction had 10 bases not matched to a gene; V was cut back by 4 bases and J by 0 bases. The germline V gene has CDR1 SGHNT and CDR2 YENEEA. The CDR3 extends over 18 amino acids. In DNA, the CDR3 is TGTGCCAGCAGCTCGGGACTAGCGCAGACCTATAGCACAGATACGCAGTATCTT. Amino acids: CASSSGLAQTYSTDTQYL.

Many counts were recorded for this clonotype. The V gene is TRBV9, the J gene TRBJ2-7, with TRBD2 identical over 12 bases. After removal of 0 bases from V and 6 bases from J, the junction contained 4 bases not matched to a gene. The CDR3 extends over 15 amino acids. In germline, CDR1 is SGDLS, CDR2 YYNGEE. The CDR3 reads CASSVASGRGVEQYF. The CDR3 DNA follows: TGTGCCAGCAGCGTAGCTAGCGGGAGGGGGGTCGAGCAGTACTTC.

The J gene is TRBJ2-5, the V gene TRBV25-1, with 9 nucleotides matching TRBD2. There are 17 residues in the CDR3. The germline V gene has CDR1 MGHDK and CDR2 SYGVNS. J lost 5 bases, V lost 4 bases, and 14 bases had no gene match. CDR3 in DNA: TGTGCCAGCAGTGTGGGGGCGGGGCTAGCGGGATGGGAGACCCAGTACTTC. It encodes CASSVGAGLAGWETQYF.

As regards this clonotype: Possible read error: a much larger clone is one base away. The chain employs TRBV20-1 and TRBJ1-1; possible D gene TRBD1, 6 bases. Germline lookup yields CDR1 DFQATT and CDR2 SNEGSKA (reference sequence). The CDR3 spans 15 residues. V was pared by 5 bases and J by 4 bases, with 20 bases between. CDR3 amino acids: CSAGTGSARTTEAFF. CDR3 in DNA: TGCAGTGCTGGAACAGGGTCCGCAAGGACCACTGAAGCTTTCTTT.

There are many counts of this clonotype. This rearrangement joins TRBV14 to TRBJ2-7; D might be TRBD1 (5 bases). There are 15 residues in the CDR3. With 0 bases removed from V and 3 bases from J, the gap between germline ends came to 12 bases. CDR1 is SGHDN, CDR2 FVKESK, per germline. The CDR3 DNA reads as TGTGCCAGCAGCCAAGAGGGGAAGGGGCTCTACGAGCAGTACTTC. Protein sequence: CASSQEGKGLYEQYF.

There are many counts of this clonotype. V usage is TRBV24-1 and J usage is TRBJ2-1; the D gene is possibly TRBD2 (5 bases). V lost 6 bases and J lost 0, with 11 bases in between. The germline CDR1 and CDR2 sequences are KGHDR and SFDVKD. The CDR3 has 15 residues. The CDR3, as DNA: TGTGCCACCAGTTCCCCCGGGATCTCCTACAATGAGCAGTTCTTC. As protein: CATSSPGISYNEQFF.

This clonotype was detected ten times or more. The gene calls are TRBV19 and TRBJ2-7; 9 nucleotides agree with TRBD2. CDR1 and CDR2 from the germline V gene are LNHDA and SQIVND (reference sequence). V was clipped by 3 bases and J by 9 bases; unmatched bases: 6. The CDR3 runs 13 residues. The CDR3 nucleotides read TGTGCCAGTAGTATCGCCGGGACTAGCTGGCAGTACTTC. Its translation: CASSIAGTSWQYF.

Ten or more counts support this clonotype. V usage is TRBV19 and J usage is TRBJ1-2; TRBD1 matches at 8 bases. Germline assignment: CDR1 LNHDA and CDR2 SQIVND (reference sequence). The junction had 6 bases not matched to a gene; V was cut back by 5 bases and J by 4 bases. The CDR3 contains 14 residues. CDR3 amino acids: CASSLDREVYGYTF. The CDR3, as DNA: TGTGCCAGTAGTCTGGACAGGGAAGTCTATGGCTACACCTTC.

V gene TRBV7-9 combines with J gene TRBJ1-5; D remains unclear. This CDR3 is 12 amino acids long. CDR1 SEHNR and CDR2 FQNEAQ come from the germline V gene (reference sequence). The CDR3 region is CARAQSNQPQHF. CDR3 DNA sequence: TGTGCTAGAGCTCAGAGCAATCAGCCCCAGCATTTT.

The gene calls are TRBV7-2 and TRBJ1-1; 9 positions match TRBD1. In germline, CDR1 is SGHTA, CDR2 FQGNSA. With V trimmed by 2 bases and J by 3 bases, 13 bases remained unmatched. The CDR3 extends over 18 amino acids. In DNA, the CDR3 is TGTGCCAGCAGCTTAAACCCGCGGACAGGGGCGAAGGACACTGAAGCTTTCTTT. This sequence encodes CASSLNPRTGAKDTEAFF.

About this clonotype: A much larger clone differs by one base, so this may be a read error. The gene calls are TRBV5-1 and TRBJ2-1; no reliable D call. The CDR3 runs 13 residues. Germline-derived CDR1 and CDR2 are SGHRS and YFSETQ. The CDR3 DNA follows: TGCGCCAGCAGCTTGTATCAAATCAATGACCAGTTCTTC. This gives the protein CASSLYQINDQFF.

V is TRBV19 and J is TRBJ2-3; 12 positions match TRBD2. This CDR3 spans 16 amino acids. Losses at the gene ends were 5 bases for V and 1 base for J; bases not matched to a gene: 4. Germline V CDR1 and CDR2: LNHDA, SQIVND (reference sequence). The CDR3, as DNA: TGTGCCAGTAGTCAAGGACTAGCGGGACGCACAGATACGCAGTATTTT. It specifies CASSQGLAGRTDTQYF.

This clonotype was observed at least ten times. The genes are TRBV7-2 and TRBJ2-7, with 8 bases identical to TRBD2. Per the germline V gene, CDR1 is SGHTA and CDR2 is FQGNSA. CDR3 length equals 15 residues. With 4 bases clipped from V and 3 bases from J, the junction kept 8 bases outside the gene matches. The CDR3 protein is CASSYSGTRSYEQYF. DNA of the CDR3: TGTGCCAGCAGCTACTCCGGGACTAGGAGCTACGAGCAGTACTTC.

This clonotype was counted at least ten times. The CDR3 reads CASSQGGFFYEQYF. CDR3 nucleotide sequence: TGTGCCAGCAGCCAAGGGGGTTTTTTCTACGAGCAGTACTTC. V is TRBV7-9 and J is TRBJ2-7, with D possibly being TRBD1 (6 bases). Trimming left V 5 bases short and J 3 bases short, with 14 bases between. The CDR3 consists of 14 residues. Germline lookup yields CDR1 SEHNR and CDR2 FQNEAQ (reference sequence).

At least ten counts were recorded for this clonotype. V usage is TRBV19 and J usage is TRBJ2-5; 7 nucleotides agree with TRBD1. CDR1 is LNHDA and CDR2 is SQIVND in the germline V gene (reference sequence). After removal of 7 bases from V and 5 bases from J, the junction contained 10 bases not matched to a gene. The CDR3 length is 14 residues. This CDR3 reads CASKRDSGRETQYF. The CDR3, as DNA: TGTGCCAGTAAACGGGACAGCGGTCGGGAGACCCAGTACTTC.

This clonotype has a count of ten or more. This chain connects TRBV30 to TRBJ2-7; a weak D match, TRBD1 (6 bases). This CDR3 region has 12 residues. The V gene lost 7 bases and the J gene lost 0 bases, with 10 bases spanning the gap. The V gene's germline CDR1 is GTSNPN and CDR2 SVGIG (reference sequence). Written as DNA, the CDR3 is TGTGCCTCCCAACAGGGCTCCTACGAGCAGTACTTC. As protein: CASQQGSYEQYF.

This clonotype was recorded at least ten times. The genes are TRBV20-1 and TRBJ2-7; weak D call: TRBD2 (6 bases). The CDR3 covers 15 residues. Germline V CDR1 and CDR2: DFQATT, SNEGSKA (reference sequence). V lost 0 bases, J lost 0 bases, and 12 bases lay in between. DNA of the CDR3: TGCAGTGCTAGAGAGGGGGGAGCACTCTCCTACGAGCAGTACTTC. Translating gives CSAREGGALSYEQYF.

This chain links TRBV9 with TRBJ2-3, with 8 bases identical to TRBD2. Per germline, CDR1 SGDLS and CDR2 YYNGEE. The J segment lost 4 bases and the V segment lost 4 bases, leaving 8 bases of the junction unmatched. This CDR3 region has 15 residues. CDR3 residues: CASSTGGRWADTQYF. CDR3 DNA sequence: TGTGCCAGCAGCACAGGCGGGAGGTGGGCAGATACGCAGTATTTT.

The chain employs TRBV12-3 or TRBV12-4 and TRBJ1-1, with no clear D. The CDR3 covers 14 residues. V lost 1 base and J 5 bases, leaving 11 bases between the germline ends. The CDR3 coding sequence is TGTGCCAGCAGTTTAGGGCTGAGGGAGACTGAAGCTTTCTTT. This translates into CASSLGLRETEAFF.

This clonotype was counted ten times or more. V usage is TRBV4-1 and J usage is TRBJ1-5; no definite D call. CDR3 length equals 15 residues. Germline-derived CDR1 and CDR2 are MGHRA and YSYEKL. Trimming cost V 4 bases and J 5 bases, with 15 bases left between them. CDR3 protein: CASSPSDGGHQPQHF. The CDR3 nucleotides read TGCGCCAGCAGCCCCAGCGACGGAGGTCATCAGCCCCAGCATTTT.

The V and J genes are TRBV10-3 and TRBJ1-1; possibly TRBD1 for D (5 bases). Trimming shortened V by 1 base and J by 3 bases, and 12 bases separated the two germline ends. The CDR3 totals 15 residues. Germline V gene data show CDR1 as ENHRY and CDR2 as SYGVKD. This chain's CDR3 is CAISEYSGRDTEAFF. CDR3 nucleotide sequence: TGTGCCATCAGTGAGTACTCGGGACGGGACACTGAAGCTTTCTTT.

The chain recombines TRBV18 with TRBJ2-7; TRBD2 is a possible D gene (5 bases). The germline V gene encodes CDR1 KGHSH and CDR2 LQKENI. Trimming took 2 bases from V and 3 from J, leaving 11 bases between them. This CDR3 contains 14 residues. The CDR3 DNA reads as TGTGCCAGCTCACCAGGACTGATAGACTACGAGCAGTACTTC. It codes for CASSPGLIDYEQYF.

This clonotype was counted many times. The V gene is TRBV19, the J gene TRBJ1-5, with 7 bases lining up with TRBD1. The CDR3 is 15 residues long. Germline CDR1 LNHDA, CDR2 SQIVND (reference sequence). Germline trimming cut 4 bases from V and 4 bases from J; bases unmatched to any gene: 7. The CDR3 loop is CASSSPGQSNQPQHF. The CDR3 DNA is TGTGCCAGTAGTAGCCCGGGACAGTCAAATCAGCCCCAGCATTTT.